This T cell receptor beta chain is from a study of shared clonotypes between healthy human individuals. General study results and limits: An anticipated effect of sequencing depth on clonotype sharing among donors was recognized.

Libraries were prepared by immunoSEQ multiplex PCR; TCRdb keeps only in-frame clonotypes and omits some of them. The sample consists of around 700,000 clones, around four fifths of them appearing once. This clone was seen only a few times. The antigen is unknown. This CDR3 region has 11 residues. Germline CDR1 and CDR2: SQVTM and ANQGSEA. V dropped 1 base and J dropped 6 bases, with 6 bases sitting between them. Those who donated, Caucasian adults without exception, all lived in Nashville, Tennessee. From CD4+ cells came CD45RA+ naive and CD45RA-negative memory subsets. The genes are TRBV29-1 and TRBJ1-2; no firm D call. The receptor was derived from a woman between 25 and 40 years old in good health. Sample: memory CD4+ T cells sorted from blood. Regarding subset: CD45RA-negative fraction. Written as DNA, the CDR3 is TGCAGCGTTGAAGGGAATGATGGCTACACCTTC. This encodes CSVEGNDGYTF. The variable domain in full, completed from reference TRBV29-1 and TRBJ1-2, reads SAVISQKPSRDICQRGTSLTIQCQVDSQVTMMFWYRQQPGQSLTLIATANQGSEATYESGFVIDKFPISRPNLTFSTLTVSNMSPEDSSIYLCSVEGNDGYTFGSGTRLTVV.